This T cell receptor (beta chain) was found in a study of T cells in Graves' hyperthyroidism and ophthalmopathy. About the research overall: The authors collected peripheral blood at initial diagnosis, before any treatment. Study-level findings and limits: Ophthalmopathy was separated from stable hyperthyroidism by a 13 V-J model.

Any patient presenting with uncontrolled infection, other autoimmune disease, pregnancy or lactation was left out. Clinical symptoms, serum thyroxine, TRAb, thyroid ultrasound and orbital computed tomography informed diagnoses. V dropped 6 bases and J dropped 4 bases, with 10 bases sitting between them. In germline, CDR1 is SEHNR, CDR2 FQNEAQ (reference sequence). The CDR3 has 13 residues. Amplification of TCR beta CDR3 regions used RNA as the template. A first-round RT-PCR of the TCR CDR3 used the HTBI primer set. TCRdb re-derived calls from the multiplex PCR reads in MiXCR, one entry per CDR3 protein. The sample has about 700,000 distinct CDR3 sequences; 14% are singletons. This clonotype was picked up many times. Its antigen is as yet unknown.

The gene calls are TRBV7-9 and TRBJ2-1; the D is unclear. Sequencing was done on a sample of blood. The TCR originated in a woman aged 18-30 years with Graves' hyperthyroidism. The DNA for the CDR3 is TGTGCCAGCAGAACAGCGCATTACAATGAGCAGTTCTTC. Residues: CASRTAHYNEQFF.